The 2 T cell receptor gamma chains in this list originate from one sample, sequenced in a study of γδ T cells in repeated Plasmodium falciparum infection. TCRdb re-analyzed the multiplex PCR reads via CATT. The profile shows around 27,000 gamma-chain clones, roughly 1.4% of them singletons. Gammadelta T cells were flow-sorted from PBMC into Vgamma9/Vdelta2+ and Vdelta2-negative populations for bulk analysis. Sequenced input: gamma-delta T cells from blood. These receptors all stem from a pool of human donors (malaria-infected and uninfected, not separated).

This clone has just a few counts. TCRdb lists the protein of a much larger clone for this DNA, which differs at residue 11, so this is likely a read error; the protein given here is translated from the DNA itself. V is TRGV9 and J is TRGJP. The J gene comes from matching the DNA to germline here; TCRdb lacks it. This CDR3 has 24 residues. V gave up 4 bases and J gave up 1 base; unmatched junction bases: 25. Looked up from germline, CDR1 is GITISATS and CDR2 is ISYDGTV (reference sequence). The CDR3 loop is CALWDVARKLPRDGQELGKKIKVF. CDR3 DNA: TGTGCCTTGTGGGATGTAGCTCGCAAGCTTCCAAGGGACGGGCAAGAGTTGGGCAAAAAAATCAAGGTATTT.

In the case of this clone: This likely stems from a read error, as it lies one base from a far larger clone. The chain joins TRGV9 to TRGJ1 or TRGJ2. This CDR3 is 14 amino acids long. CDR1 is GITISATS, CDR2 ISYDGTV, per germline (reference sequence). The chain's CDR3 is CALWEVFRYYKKLF. The CDR3 region has the DNA TGTGCCTTGTGGGAGGTGTTCCGTTATTATAAGAAGCTCTTT.